A single T cell receptor beta chain is shown here with its context. Its antigen is as yet unknown. This record comes from a study of OX40 agonist ivuxolimab in advanced cancers. The overall study: With a range of 23 to 79, age averaged approximately 55 years, and 70% to 85% were male.

Method: immunoSEQ multiplex PCR; TCRdb's copy keeps in-frame clones and lacks some. The sample yields 35,000 to 45,000 clones, about 86% seen once. Study-level points and caveats: At 0.1 to 3.0 mg/kg, clonal expansion of CD4+ and CD8+ blood T cells had occurred by week 6. Some nonresponders also had low normalized T-cell clonal expansion.

The V end was cut by 0 bases, the J end by 4 bases, with 11 bases between. In germline, CDR1 is SGHNT, CDR2 YYREEE (reference sequence). This CDR3 spans 15 amino acids. This clonotype was sampled from an adult with an advanced solid tumor such as melanoma, head and neck, liver or kidney cancer. This rearrangement joins TRBV5-4 to TRBJ1-3; a weak D match, TRBD1 (6 bases). Here the sequenced sample was CD4+ or CD8+ T cells sorted from blood, taken in a trial of the OX40 agonist ivuxolimab. The CDR3 protein is CASSLGSQGGNTIYF. CDR3 sequence (DNA): TGTGCCAGCAGCTTGGGATCACAGGGAGGAAACACCATATATTTT.